This record covers a single TCR beta chain. This entry comes from a study of T cells in tuberculosis. General observations from the study: T cells binding CD1B-GMM tetramer weakly possibly escaped the sort.

Sorting used thawed, overnight-rested PBMC stained with anti-CD3, a viability dye and GMM-loaded CD1B tetramer. C32 glucose monomycolate from Rhodococcus equi was loaded onto the CD1B tetramers. Tetramer-sorted PBMC had been CD14 monocyte-depleted before freezing. From each donor, around 100,000 tetramer-negative cells were sorted. Sequencing of TCR-alpha and TCR-beta chains was unpaired. Some clones are missing from TCRdb's copy, which holds only in-frame ones; the method was immunoSEQ multiplex PCR. The repertoire includes 50,000 or so clones, approximately 86% of them detected once, and 21% sits in the top ten. CDR1 is LGHNA, CDR2 YNFKEQ, per germline. This CDR3 is built from 13 residues. Trimming took 0 bases from V and 12 from J, leaving 14 bases between them.

Sequencing used CD1b-GMM tetramer-negative cells sorted from PBMCs. The gene calls are TRBV4-2 and TRBJ1-1, with D hard to call. The clonotype originates from an adult woman with latent tuberculosis. The CDR3 spells CASSQDMEGRTFF. CDR3 nucleotides: TGTGCCAGCAGCCAAGATATGGAGGGCCGAACTTTCTTT.